This T cell receptor beta chain was identified during a study of cytomegalovirus exposure and HLA in healthy donors. Study-level information: Of 398 genotyped donors, 70% to 85% clustered with self-reported Caucasian donors. Study results and limitations: Sequencing likely caused a cluster of highly shared sequence variants. Associated with cytomegalovirus, according to the listing, were 164 TCR beta chains. Later analysis demonstrated an association between a missense DCLRE1C variant and TCR beta V- and J-gene trimming.

With 2 bases clipped from V and 0 bases from J, the junction kept 10 bases outside the gene matches. The V gene's germline CDR1 is GTSNPN and CDR2 SVGIG (reference sequence). The CDR3 contains 16 residues. Remarks on this clone: Its cognate antigen is unknown.

In the PCR, 60 Vbeta and 13 Jbeta primers were used. Data came from immunoSEQ multiplex PCR; TCRdb stores just in-frame clones and leaves some out. Altogether 150,000 to 200,000 clones are present, 75% to 85% being singletons, with the ten largest covering approximately 14%. Sequencing input: PBMCs. The chain combines TRBV30 with TRBJ2-7; TRBD1 matches 7 bases. This TCR derives from a woman under 40 in good health and CMV-seropositive. The CDR3 coding sequence is TGTGCCTGGAGTAGCCCCGGGACAGCGCACTCCTACGAGCAGTACTTC. Its protein product is CAWSSPGTAHSYEQYF.